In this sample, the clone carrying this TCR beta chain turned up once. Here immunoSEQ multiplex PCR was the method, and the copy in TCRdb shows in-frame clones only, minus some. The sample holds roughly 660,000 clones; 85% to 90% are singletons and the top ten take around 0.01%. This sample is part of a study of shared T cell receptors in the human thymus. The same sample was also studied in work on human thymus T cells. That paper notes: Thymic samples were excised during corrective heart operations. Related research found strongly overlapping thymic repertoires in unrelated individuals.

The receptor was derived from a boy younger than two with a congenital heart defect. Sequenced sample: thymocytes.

In DNA form, the CDR3 reads TGTGCCAGCAGCATAGACTCTCCCAAATACAATGAGCAGTTCTTC. Amino acids: CASSIDSPKYNEQFF. The chain has TRBV7-8 and TRBJ2-1; no clear D gene. V was clipped by 5 bases and J by 4 bases, with 15 bases between them. From germline, CDR1 is SGHVS and CDR2 FQNEAQ. This CDR3 comprises 15 residues.